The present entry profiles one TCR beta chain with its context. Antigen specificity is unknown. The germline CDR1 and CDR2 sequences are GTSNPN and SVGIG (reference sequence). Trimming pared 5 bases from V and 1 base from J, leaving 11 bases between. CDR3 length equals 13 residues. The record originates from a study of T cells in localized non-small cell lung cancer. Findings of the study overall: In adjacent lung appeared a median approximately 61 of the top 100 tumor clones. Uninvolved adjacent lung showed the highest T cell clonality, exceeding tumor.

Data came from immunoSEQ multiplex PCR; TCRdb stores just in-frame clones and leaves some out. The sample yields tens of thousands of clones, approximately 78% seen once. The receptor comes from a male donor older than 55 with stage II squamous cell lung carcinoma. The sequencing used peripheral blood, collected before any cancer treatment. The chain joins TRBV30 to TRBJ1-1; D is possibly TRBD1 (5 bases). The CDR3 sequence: CAWRDQGNTEAFF. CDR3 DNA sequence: TGTGCCTGGCGAGACCAGGGGAACACTGAAGCTTTCTTT.